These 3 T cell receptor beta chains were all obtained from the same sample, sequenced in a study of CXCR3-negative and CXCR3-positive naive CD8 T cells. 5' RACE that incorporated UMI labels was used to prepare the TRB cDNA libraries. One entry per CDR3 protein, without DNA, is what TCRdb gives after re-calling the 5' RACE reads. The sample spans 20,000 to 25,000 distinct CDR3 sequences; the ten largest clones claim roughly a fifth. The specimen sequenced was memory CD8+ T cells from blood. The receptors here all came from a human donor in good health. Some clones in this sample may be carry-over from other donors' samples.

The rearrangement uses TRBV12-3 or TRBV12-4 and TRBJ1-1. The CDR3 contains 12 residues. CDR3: CASSFMNTEAFF.

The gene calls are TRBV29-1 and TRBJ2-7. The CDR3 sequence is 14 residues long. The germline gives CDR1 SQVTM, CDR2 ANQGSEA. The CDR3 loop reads CSVKGGRSSYEQYF.

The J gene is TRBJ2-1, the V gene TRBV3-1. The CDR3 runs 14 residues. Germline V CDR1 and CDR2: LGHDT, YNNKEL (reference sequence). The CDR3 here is CASSHSGRNNEQFF.